A few counts support the clone carrying this T cell receptor beta chain. What it binds is not known. Germline loops: CDR1 MNHEY, CDR2 SVGAGI. This CDR3 comprises 12 residues. The V gene lost 9 bases and the J gene lost 5 bases, with 10 bases spanning the gap. Through a sample-barcoded 5' primer and a J-beta primer mix, a second PCR was run for roughly 6 to 11 cycles. From the 5' RACE reads, TCRdb called clonotypes with MiXCR, one entry per CDR3 protein. The sample lists under 850,000 distinct CDR3 sequences, roughly 40% seen once, with 13% in the top ten. This sample is drawn from a study of blood T cells in healthy people across ages. Study details: Through template switching, about one barcoded beta molecule was captured per two T cells, as measured in model experiments. Findings and caveats of the study: Roughly linearly, TCR beta diversity per million T cells fell as age increased. Fewer expanded clones and more diversity marked long-lived versus aged donors.

The chain has TRBV6-5 and TRBJ1-4; D gene ambiguous. Sequenced material: blood. The source is a man younger than 35 in good health. The CDR3 loop reads CASTTGNEKLFF. DNA of the CDR3: TGTGCCAGTACGACCGGAAATGAAAAACTGTTTTTT.